The source of this T cell receptor beta chain is a study of blood T cells in healthy people across ages. Whole-study findings and limits: Whereas aged donors had fewer naive CD4+ cells, long-lived donors had more of them and higher diversity.

Remarks on this clonotype: Its specificity is not known.

Through a sample-barcoded 5' primer and a J-beta primer mix, a second PCR was run for about 7 to 12 cycles. A template-switch adaptor with 12 random nucleotides tagged each cDNA molecule. TCRdb re-derived calls from the 5' RACE reads in MiXCR, one entry per CDR3 protein. The table includes about 800,000 distinct CDR3 sequences, more than 20% detected once. V lost 3 bases to trimming and J lost 15 bases, with 9 bases between them. The CDR3 covers 11 residues. Per the germline V gene, CDR1 is KGHSH and CDR2 is LQKENI. The data also belong to a second study, concerning T cells of mothers and their children. From that study: For the second PCR, the M1S primer put in sample barcodes and 2-4 random nucleotides. From each mother came over 9.5 million TCR beta CDR3 reads, and from each child came 3 million to 3.5 million.

This TCR came from a boy aged 5 to 17 in good health. Sequences were obtained from blood. The rearrangement uses TRBV18 and TRBJ1-6, with D possibly TRBD1 on 5 matching bases. The CDR3 DNA follows: TGTGCCAGCTCACCGGGGGAATTCCTCCACTTT. It specifies CASSPGEFLHF.